A single sample gave rise to the 11 T cell receptor beta chains below, sequenced in a study of T cell changes during pregnancy in multiple sclerosis. Data came from immunoSEQ multiplex PCR; TCRdb stores just in-frame clones and leaves some out. The table has roughly 11,000 clones, roughly 94% seen once. The sequences come from CD4+ T cells from peripheral blood mononuclear cells, collected before pregnancy. These receptor sequences come from a female donor with multiple sclerosis, enrolled in a pregnancy study.

This clone came up once. The rearrangement links TRBV25-1 to TRBJ2-7, with TRBD1 matching over 10 bases. The CDR3 consists of 15 residues. Trimming removed 4 bases from V and 7 bases from J; junction bases left unmatched: 10. Germline CDR1 is MGHDK and CDR2 is SYGVNS. CDR3 in DNA: TGTGCCAGCAGTGTATGGACAGGGGGAAACGGGGAGCAGTACTTC. Its translation is CASSVWTGGNGEQYF.

The table lists this clone with a count of one. The chain combines TRBV6-1 with TRBJ1-4; D is perhaps TRBD1 (5 bases). V lost 4 bases, J lost 3 bases, and 15 bases lay in between. Germline loops: CDR1 MNHNS, CDR2 SASEGT. This CDR3 contains 16 residues. The CDR3 region has the DNA TGTGCCAGCAGTGGGATGTGGGGGGTATCTAATGAAAAACTGTTTTTT. Protein sequence: CASSGMWGVSNEKLFF.

The chain combines TRBV7-6 with TRBJ2-7, with D tentatively TRBD2 (5 bases). This CDR3 region has 16 residues. From germline, CDR1 is SGHVS and CDR2 FNYEAQ. The V gene lost 4 bases and the J gene lost 5 bases, with 21 bases spanning the gap. The DNA for the CDR3 is TGTGCCAGCAGCTCGCGGGTGACAAGGGCTAGGCACGAGCAGTACTTC. The encoded protein is CASSSRVTRARHEQYF.

Concerning this clone: An end of the junction does not agree with germline; a read error may underlie this. The rearrangement links TRBV6-4 to TRBJ2-2; 11 bases agree with TRBD2. CDR1 and CDR2 (germline): MRHNA, SNTAGT. The CDR3 spans 17 residues. The CDR3 sequence is CASSDSGLAVGTGKLFF. The CDR3 coding sequence is TGTGCCAGCAGTGACTCGGGACTAGCGGTAGGAACCGGGAAGCTGTTTTTT.

This chain uses TRBV6-1 with TRBJ2-7; D is perhaps TRBD2 (6 bases). The CDR3 is 13 amino acids. The germline gives CDR1 MNHNS, CDR2 SASEGT. Trimming pared 6 bases from V and 6 bases from J, leaving 15 bases between. CDR3 nucleotide sequence: TGTGCCAGCAGAGCCCAACTGGAGGGCGAGCAGTACTTC. Its translation: CASRAQLEGEQYF.

This clone was seen just once. This chain links TRBV15 with TRBJ1-1, with 7 bases identical to TRBD1. This CDR3 spans 16 amino acids. Germline V gene data show CDR1 as LNHNV and CDR2 as YYDKDF (reference sequence). Losses at the gene ends were 1 base for V and 1 base for J; bases not matched to a gene: 6. The CDR3 loop reads CATSRGQGRTNTEAFF. The CDR3 DNA reads TGTGCCACCAGCAGAGGACAGGGCCGAACGAACACTGAAGCTTTCTTT.

This rearrangement joins TRBV10-3 to TRBJ2-5; D remains unclear. Trimming removed 0 bases at V and 0 bases at J, with 5 bases between. In germline, CDR1 is ENHRY, CDR2 SYGVKD. This CDR3 has 14 residues. The CDR3 bases are TGTGCCATCAGTGAGTCGCGTAACCAAGAGACCCAGTACTTC. Its translation: CAISESRNQETQYF.

The chain employs TRBV4-1 and TRBJ2-5, with a possible D match to TRBD2 (5 bases). CDR3 length: 12 amino acids. Trimming took off 1 base at V and 10 bases at J, with 10 bases between the two ends. The germline V gene has CDR1 MGHRA and CDR2 YSYEKL. CDR3 in DNA: TGCGCCAGCAGCCAAGTCGGAGGAGTCCAGTACTTC. This encodes CASSQVGGVQYF.

J is TRBJ2-5 and V is TRBV15; TRBD2 matches 7 bases. This CDR3 contains 16 residues. The V and J ends lost 8 bases and 5 bases, in that order; junction bases with no gene match: 17. Looked up from germline, CDR1 is LNHNV and CDR2 is YYDKDF (reference sequence). The CDR3 bases are TGTGCCACCCTAGATCGGGGGGATGGTCGTGTGGAGACCCAGTACTTC. Its translation: CATLDRGDGRVETQYF.

J is TRBJ1-2 and V is TRBV12-5; 8 bases align to TRBD1. J was trimmed by 10 bases and V by 5 bases; bases with no gene match: 12. The germline gives CDR1 LGHNT, CDR2 FRNRAP. This CDR3 comprises 14 residues. CDR3 amino acids: CASGQVPRTGPYTF. The CDR3 DNA follows: TGTGCTAGTGGTCAAGTGCCTAGGACAGGGCCCTACACCTTC.

This sequence joins TRBV30 and TRBJ1-5; D is unresolved. The CDR3 has 13 amino acids. Germline V gene lookup returns CDR1 GTSNPN and CDR2 SVGIG (reference sequence). The V end was cut by 0 bases, the J end by 4 bases, with 7 bases between. The CDR3 coding sequence is TGTGCCTGGAGTGTACGAGAGAATCAGCCCCAGCATTTT. It translates to CAWSVRENQPQHF. Full variable domain (outside the CDR3, taken from reference TRBV30 and TRBJ1-5): SQTIHQWPATLVQPVGSPLSLECTVEGTSNPNLYWYRQAAGRGLQLLFYSVGIGQISSEVPQNLSASRPQDRQFILSSKKLLLSDSGFYLCAWSVRENQPQHFGDGTRLSIL.